This TCR beta chain was sequenced in a study of T cells after yellow fever vaccination (dated by TCRdb to the late 2010s). In terms of the full investigation: The SMART-Seq v4 Ultra Low Input RNA kit was used to prepare libraries from fractions with low cell numbers. To follow T-cell clones before and after both primary and booster YFV17D yellow fever vaccination, bulk TCR alpha and beta repertoires underwent longitudinal sequencing. Two healthy male donors made up the cohort, one aged 18 to 30 years and the other aged 30 to 40 years. Blood samples were taken at several timepoints before and after primary and secondary immunization, and bulk PBMC replicates and cell subsets were isolated.

Points the paper makes about the study in general: A small fraction of clonotypes showed up in both the CD4 and CD8 compartments, probably as a result of convergent recombination. After the booster, most clones that had expanded after primary vaccination were detected again (roughly 96% of CD4 and around nine tenths of CD8), suggesting broad maintenance of memory. The study included only two donors, which limits how far the findings can be generalized. Compared with the primary T-cell response, the secondary T-cell response was weaker but faster, peaking on day 5 rather than day 15. Computational filtering was required because FACS-sorted repertoires could contain abundant contaminating clonotypes from the bulk population.

The sample was run on an Illumina NovaSeq 6000. TCR cDNA was synthesized by 5'RACE template switching, which introduced a universal primer site and unique molecular identifiers. cDNA synthesis was primed from both the TCR alpha and TCR beta constant segments. Library amplification used two PCR steps, and the second PCR step added sample barcodes and sequencing adapters. Sequencing of libraries was done on Illumina HiSeq 2500 (2x100 bp) or NovaSeq (2x150 bp). Regarding the original processing steps: Demultiplexing of reads and collapsing into UMI consensus sequences were performed with MIGEC, and V(D)J alignment was carried out with MiXCR. Clonotypes responding to the vaccine were identified with edgeR on replicate PBMC samples, with the criteria of FDR below 0.01 and a log2 fold change above 5 up to day 15. Each bulk clonotype received a CD4 or CD8 identity based on whether the sequenced CD4 or CD8 repertoire contained that clonotype at higher abundance. TCRdb trimmed the raw reads at Q25, called clones with MiXCR and kept productive beta chains. Entries are consolidated by CDR3 protein sequence, retaining the most common genes and DNA. The V and J calls and clone size come from TCRdb's table, not from the authors' own analysis. Counted in this sample were under 150,000 distinct CDR3 sequences; roughly 15% of them appeared once. Of the sample, roughly 43% is held by the ten largest clones.

V is reduced by 8 bases and J by 5 bases, leaving a spacing of 12 bases between them. The CDR3 holds 12 amino acids from the cysteine to the phenylalanine. Solely the CDR3 DNA is kept, with 36 bases framed from the first base. There are a few counts of this clonotype. The antigen it binds to is not known. Within one base of it there is no much larger clone, and no base qualities were kept. Interpreted using the paper, the treatment or condition label stands for: live attenuated yellow fever vaccine strain. A standard Ficoll-Paque protocol was used to isolate PBMCs from peripheral blood. Dynabeads CD4 and CD8 positive selection kits were used to isolate the CD4 and CD8 T-cell fractions. TriZol was used to extract RNA from bulk PBMCs, CD4 and CD8 fractions, and dextramer-positive and dextramer-negative fractions.

Sample: CD8+ T cells sorted from PBMCs, taken 5 days after the yellow fever booster vaccination. The TCR was taken from a young man who received the YFV17D yellow fever vaccine. The receptor chain draws on TRBV12-3 or TRBV12-4 and TRBJ1-1; tentative D gene TRBD1, with 5 bases matching. The CDR3 protein: CASQEGRTEAFF. The bases read TGTGCCAGCCAGGAGGGACGGACTGAAGCTTTCTTT.